The T cell receptor (beta chain) under discussion was sequenced for a study of T-cell memory formation after mild COVID-19. The study's findings and limits: Clones that shrank (day 15 to 85) were balanced CD4/CD8, whereas later expanders leaned CD4+.

This clonotype was detected only a few times. What it binds is unknown. cDNA libraries for TCR alpha and TCR beta, carrying sample barcodes and UMIs, came from 5'RACE with constant-segment primers. A single record per CDR3 protein comes from TCRdb applying MiXCR to the 5' RACE reads. In the table there are 340,000 or so distinct CDR3 sequences, roughly 13% of which are singletons. The sequenced sample was PBMCs or a T cell subset sorted from them (not recorded which). This clonotype was sampled from a man aged 18-30 years who had mild COVID-19 (a few samples of this study predate the infection). Cell type and time point are not known.

Here the CDR3 reads CATSGLADTQYF. The CDR3 nucleotides read TGTGCCACCAGTGGCTTGGCAGATACGCAGTATTTT. V and J are TRBV24-1 and TRBJ2-3, with D unclear. The CDR3 sequence is 12 residues long. Germline values: CDR1 KGHDR, CDR2 SFDVKD. The ends were cut back, 5 bases at V and 4 bases at J, with 6 bases in the middle.